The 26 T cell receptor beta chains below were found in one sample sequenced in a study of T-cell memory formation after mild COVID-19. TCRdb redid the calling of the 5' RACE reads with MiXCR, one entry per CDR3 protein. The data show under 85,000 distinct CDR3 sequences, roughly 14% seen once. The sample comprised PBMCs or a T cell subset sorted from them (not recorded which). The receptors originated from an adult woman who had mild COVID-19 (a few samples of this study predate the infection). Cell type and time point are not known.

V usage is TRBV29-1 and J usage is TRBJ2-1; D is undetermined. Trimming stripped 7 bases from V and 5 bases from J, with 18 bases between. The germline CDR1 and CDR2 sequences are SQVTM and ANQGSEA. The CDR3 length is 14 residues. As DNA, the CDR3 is TGCAGCGCCCCCCACGGAGACCAAGACAATGAGCAGTTCTTC. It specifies CSAPHGDQDNEQFF.

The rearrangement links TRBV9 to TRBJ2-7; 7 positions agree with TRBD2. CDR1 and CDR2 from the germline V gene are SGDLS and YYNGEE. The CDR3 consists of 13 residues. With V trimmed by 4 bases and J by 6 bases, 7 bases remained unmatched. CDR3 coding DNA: TGTGCCAGCAGCAAAGCGGGGAGGGGCGAGCAGTACTTC. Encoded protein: CASSKAGRGEQYF.

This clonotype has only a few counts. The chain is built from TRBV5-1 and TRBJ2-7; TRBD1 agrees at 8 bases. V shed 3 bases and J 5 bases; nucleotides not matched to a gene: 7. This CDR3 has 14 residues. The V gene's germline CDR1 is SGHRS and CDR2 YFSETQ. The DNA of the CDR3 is TGCGCCAGCAGCTCGTACAGGGGGAGCGACGAGCAGTACTTC. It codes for CASSSYRGSDEQYF.

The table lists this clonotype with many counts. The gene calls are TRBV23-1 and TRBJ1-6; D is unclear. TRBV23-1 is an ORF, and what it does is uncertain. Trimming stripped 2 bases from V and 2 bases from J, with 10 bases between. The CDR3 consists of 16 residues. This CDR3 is CASSQMGSTYNSPLHF. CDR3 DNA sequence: TGCGCCAGCAGTCAAATGGGCTCGACCTATAATTCACCCCTCCACTTT.

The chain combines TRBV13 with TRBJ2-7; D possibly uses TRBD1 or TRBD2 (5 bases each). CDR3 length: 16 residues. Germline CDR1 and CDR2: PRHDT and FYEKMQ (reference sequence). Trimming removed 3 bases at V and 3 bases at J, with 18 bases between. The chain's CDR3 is CASSLMGTQRIYEQYF. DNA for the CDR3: TGTGCCAGCAGCTTGATGGGGACCCAACGAATCTACGAGCAGTACTTC. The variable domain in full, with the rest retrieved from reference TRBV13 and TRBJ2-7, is AAGVIQSPRHLIKEKRETATLKCYPIPRHDTVYWYQQGPGQDPQFLISFYEKMQSDKGSIPDRFSAQQFSDYHSELNMSSLELGDSALYFCASSLMGTQRIYEQYFGPGTRLTVT.

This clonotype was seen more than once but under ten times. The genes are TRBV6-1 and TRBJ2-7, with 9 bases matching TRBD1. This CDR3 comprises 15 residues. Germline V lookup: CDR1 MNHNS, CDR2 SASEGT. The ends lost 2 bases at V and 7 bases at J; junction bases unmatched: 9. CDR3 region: CASSEWTGAIWEQYF. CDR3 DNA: TGTGCCAGCAGTGAATGGACAGGGGCGATCTGGGAGCAGTACTTC.

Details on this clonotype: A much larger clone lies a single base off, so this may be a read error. The CDR3 here is CASSPGLADTGELFF. The CDR3 nucleotides read TGTGCCAGCAGCCCGGGACTAGCAGACACCGGGGAGCTGTTTTTT. The chain links TRBV7-3 to TRBJ2-2, with 9 bases matching TRBD2. Germline V CDR1 and CDR2: SGHTA, FQGTGA. The V and J ends lost 5 bases and 3 bases, in that order; junction bases with no gene match: 4. CDR3 length: 15 residues.

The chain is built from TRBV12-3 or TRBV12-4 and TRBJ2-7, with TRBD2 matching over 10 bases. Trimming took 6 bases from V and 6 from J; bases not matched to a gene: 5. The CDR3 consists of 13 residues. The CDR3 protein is CASSSGGAGEQYF. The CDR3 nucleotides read TGTGCCAGCAGCAGCGGGGGGGCTGGCGAGCAGTACTTC.

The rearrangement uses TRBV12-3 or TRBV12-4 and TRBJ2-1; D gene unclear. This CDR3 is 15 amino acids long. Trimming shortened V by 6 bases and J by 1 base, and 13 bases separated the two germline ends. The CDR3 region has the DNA TGTGCCAGCAGCGGTTGGGTGGGGTCCTACAATGAGCAGTTCTTC. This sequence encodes CASSGWVGSYNEQFF.

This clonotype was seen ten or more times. The CDR3 region is CAWKSGENYNEQFF. In DNA, the CDR3 is TGTGCCTGGAAGAGCGGGGAAAACTACAATGAGCAGTTCTTC. The chain employs TRBV30 and TRBJ2-1, with 7 bases fitting TRBD2. This CDR3 contains 14 residues. Per the germline V gene, CDR1 is GTSNPN and CDR2 is SVGIG (reference sequence). V shed 4 bases and J 3 bases; nucleotides not matched to a gene: 6.

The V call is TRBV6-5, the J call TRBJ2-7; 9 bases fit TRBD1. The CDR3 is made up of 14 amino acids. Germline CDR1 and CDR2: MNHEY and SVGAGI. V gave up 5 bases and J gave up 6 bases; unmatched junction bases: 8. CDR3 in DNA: TGTGCCAGCAGTATCACCGGGACAGGGTTCGAGCAGTACTTC. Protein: CASSITGTGFEQYF.

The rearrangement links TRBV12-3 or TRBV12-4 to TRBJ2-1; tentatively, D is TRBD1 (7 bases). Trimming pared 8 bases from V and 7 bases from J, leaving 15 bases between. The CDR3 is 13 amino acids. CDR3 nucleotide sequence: TGTGCCAGCGGGGAGGACAGGTTGAATGAGCAGTTCTTC. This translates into CASGEDRLNEQFF.

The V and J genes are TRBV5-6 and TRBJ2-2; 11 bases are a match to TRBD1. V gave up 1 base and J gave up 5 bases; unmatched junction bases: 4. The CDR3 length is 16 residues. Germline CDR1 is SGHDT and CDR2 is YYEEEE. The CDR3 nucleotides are TGTGCCAGCAGCTTGAGGACAGGGGGCAGGACCGGGGAGCTGTTTTTT. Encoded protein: CASSLRTGGRTGELFF.

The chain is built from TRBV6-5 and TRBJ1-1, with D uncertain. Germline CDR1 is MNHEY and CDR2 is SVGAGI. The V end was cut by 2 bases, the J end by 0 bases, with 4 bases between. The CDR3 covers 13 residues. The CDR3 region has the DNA TGTGCCAGCAGTTACCTCATGAACACTGAAGCTTTCTTT. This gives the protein CASSYLMNTEAFF.

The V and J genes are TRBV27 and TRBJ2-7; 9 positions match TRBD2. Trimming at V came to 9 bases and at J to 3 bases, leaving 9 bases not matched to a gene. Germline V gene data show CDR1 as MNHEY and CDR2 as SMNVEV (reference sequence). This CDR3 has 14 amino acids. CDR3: CASTGREGYYEQYF. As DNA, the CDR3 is TGTGCCAGTACTGGGCGGGAGGGCTACTACGAGCAGTACTTC.

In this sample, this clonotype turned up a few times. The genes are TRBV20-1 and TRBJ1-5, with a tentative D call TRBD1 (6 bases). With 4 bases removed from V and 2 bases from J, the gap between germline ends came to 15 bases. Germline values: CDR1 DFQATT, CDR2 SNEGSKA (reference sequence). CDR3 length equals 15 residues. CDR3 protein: CSATGGAGGNQPQHF. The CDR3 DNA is TGCAGTGCTACCGGCGGGGCAGGGGGCAATCAGCCCCAGCATTTT.

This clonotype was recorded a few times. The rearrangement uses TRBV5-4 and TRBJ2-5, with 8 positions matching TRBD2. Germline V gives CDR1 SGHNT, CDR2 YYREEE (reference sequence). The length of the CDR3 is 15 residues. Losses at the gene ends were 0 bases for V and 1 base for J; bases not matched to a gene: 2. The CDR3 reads CASSLERGIQETQYF. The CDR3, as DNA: TGTGCCAGCAGCTTGGAGCGGGGGATCCAAGAGACCCAGTACTTC.

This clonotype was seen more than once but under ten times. The CDR3 loop is CASSYGENEQFF. The CDR3 DNA follows: TGTGCCAGCAGCTATGGGGAGAATGAGCAGTTCTTC. This chain uses TRBV7-9 with TRBJ2-1; perhaps TRBD2 as D (5 bases). Germline V gene lookup returns CDR1 SEHNR and CDR2 FQNEAQ (reference sequence). Trimming pared 4 bases from V and 7 bases from J, leaving 8 bases between. The CDR3 totals 12 residues.

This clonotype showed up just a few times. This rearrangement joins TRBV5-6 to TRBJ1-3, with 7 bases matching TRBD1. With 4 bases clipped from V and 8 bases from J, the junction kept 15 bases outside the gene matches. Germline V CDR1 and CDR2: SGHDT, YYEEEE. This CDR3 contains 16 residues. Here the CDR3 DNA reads TGTGCCAGCAGCCAGCGAACAGGGGATCAGCTTTACACCATATATTTT. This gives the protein CASSQRTGDQLYTIYF.

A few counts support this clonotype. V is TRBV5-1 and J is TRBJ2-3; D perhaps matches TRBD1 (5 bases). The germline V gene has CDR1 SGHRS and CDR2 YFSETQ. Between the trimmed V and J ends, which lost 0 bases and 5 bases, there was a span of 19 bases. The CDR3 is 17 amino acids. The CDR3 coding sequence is TGCGCCAGCAGCTTGGTAGACCAGGGCCTAGGCCTAGATACGCAGTATTTT. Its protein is CASSLVDQGLGLDTQYF.

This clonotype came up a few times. For the CDR3, the DNA is TGTGCCAGCAGCCAAGCTGCCCGGGACAGGGCCTACGAGCAGTACTTC. Translated: CASSQAARDRAYEQYF. V gene TRBV4-2 combines with J gene TRBJ2-7; 9 nucleotides agree with TRBD1. Per the germline V gene, CDR1 is LGHNA and CDR2 is YNFKEQ. The CDR3 has 16 amino acids. Unmatched junction bases numbered 6, after V lost 1 base and J lost 2 bases.

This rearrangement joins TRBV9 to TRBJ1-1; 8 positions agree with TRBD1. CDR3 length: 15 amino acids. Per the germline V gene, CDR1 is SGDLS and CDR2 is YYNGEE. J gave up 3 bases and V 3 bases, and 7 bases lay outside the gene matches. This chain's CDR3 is CASSARDRHDTEAFF. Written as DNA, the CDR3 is TGTGCCAGCAGCGCCCGGGACAGGCATGACACTGAAGCTTTCTTT.

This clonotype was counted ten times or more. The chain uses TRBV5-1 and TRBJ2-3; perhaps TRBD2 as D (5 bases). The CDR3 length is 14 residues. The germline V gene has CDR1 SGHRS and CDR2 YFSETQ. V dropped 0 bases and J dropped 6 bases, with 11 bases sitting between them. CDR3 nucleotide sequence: TGCGCCAGCAGCTTGGTAGCGCCGGGGGATACGCAGTATTTT. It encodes CASSLVAPGDTQYF.

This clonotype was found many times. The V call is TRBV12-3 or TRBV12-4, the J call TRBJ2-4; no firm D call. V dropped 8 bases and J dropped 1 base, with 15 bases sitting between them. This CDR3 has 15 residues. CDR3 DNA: TGTGCCAGCGACCTAGGGTGTTTGGCCAAAAACATTCAGTACTTC. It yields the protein CASDLGCLAKNIQYF.

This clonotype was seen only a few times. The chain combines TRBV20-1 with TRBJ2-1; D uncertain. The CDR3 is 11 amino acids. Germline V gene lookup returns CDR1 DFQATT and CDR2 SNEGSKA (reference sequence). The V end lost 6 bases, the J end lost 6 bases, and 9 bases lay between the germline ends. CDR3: CSASPINEQFF. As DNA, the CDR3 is TGCAGTGCGAGCCCTATCAATGAGCAGTTCTTC.

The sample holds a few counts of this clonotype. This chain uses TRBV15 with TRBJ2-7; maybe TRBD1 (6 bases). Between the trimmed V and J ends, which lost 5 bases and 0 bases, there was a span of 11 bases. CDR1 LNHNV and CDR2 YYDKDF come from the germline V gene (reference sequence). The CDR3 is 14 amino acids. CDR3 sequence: CATSPGVTSYEQYF. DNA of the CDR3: TGTGCCACCAGCCCAGGGGTGACCTCCTACGAGCAGTACTTC.